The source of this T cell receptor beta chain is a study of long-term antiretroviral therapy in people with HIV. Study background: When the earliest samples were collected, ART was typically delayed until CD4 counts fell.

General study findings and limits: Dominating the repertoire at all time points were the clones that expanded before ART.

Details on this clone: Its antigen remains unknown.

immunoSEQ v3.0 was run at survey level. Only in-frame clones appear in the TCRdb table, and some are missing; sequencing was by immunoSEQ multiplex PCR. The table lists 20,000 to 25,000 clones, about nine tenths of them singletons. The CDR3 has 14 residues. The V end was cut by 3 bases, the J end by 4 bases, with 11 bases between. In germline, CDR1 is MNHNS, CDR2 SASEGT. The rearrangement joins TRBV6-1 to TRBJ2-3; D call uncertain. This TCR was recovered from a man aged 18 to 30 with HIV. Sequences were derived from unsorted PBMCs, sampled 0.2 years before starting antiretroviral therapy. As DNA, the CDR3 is TGTGCCAGCAGTGAGAGTGCGCCCGCAGATACGCAGTATTTT. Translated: CASSESAPADTQYF.